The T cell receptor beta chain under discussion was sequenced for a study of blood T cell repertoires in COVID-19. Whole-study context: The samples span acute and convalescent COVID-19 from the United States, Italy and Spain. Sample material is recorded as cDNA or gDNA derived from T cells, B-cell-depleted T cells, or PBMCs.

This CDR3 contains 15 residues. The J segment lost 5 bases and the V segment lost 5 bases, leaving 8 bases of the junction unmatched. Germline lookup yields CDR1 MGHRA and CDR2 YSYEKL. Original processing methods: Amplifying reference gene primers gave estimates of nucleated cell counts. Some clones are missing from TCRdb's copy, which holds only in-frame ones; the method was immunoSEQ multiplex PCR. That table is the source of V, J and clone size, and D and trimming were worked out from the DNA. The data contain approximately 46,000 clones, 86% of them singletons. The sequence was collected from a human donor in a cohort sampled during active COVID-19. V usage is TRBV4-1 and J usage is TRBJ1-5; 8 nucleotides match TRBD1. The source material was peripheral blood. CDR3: CASSTRQGKDQPQHF. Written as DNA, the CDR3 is TGCGCCAGCAGCACCCGACAGGGGAAGGATCAGCCCCAGCATTTT.